Listed here are 3 T cell receptor beta chains from one sample, sequenced in a study of T cell responses to AZD1222 COVID-19 vaccine (TCRdb year 2021). Libraries were prepared through the immunoSEQ multiplex PCR assay. TCRdb holds this immuneACCESS table with in-frame rearrangements only. Some clones are missing; in checked studies, unresolved V genes explain under half, and the rest has no known cause. The sample includes around 29,000 clones, with 93% observed a single time. Roughly 8.1% of the sample lies in the top ten. According to the study, the label for this sample's time point signals: baseline before first vaccination. Sequenced here: peripheral blood, sampled on day 0 of AZD1222 vaccination. The receptors derive from an adult in good health.

This chain uses TRBV7-9 with TRBJ1-1; possible D gene TRBD1, 5 bases. Trimming shortened V by 5 bases and J by 3 bases, and 7 bases separated the two germline ends. This CDR3 spans 12 amino acids. The V gene's germline CDR1 is SEHNR and CDR2 FQNEAQ (reference sequence). The CDR3 DNA follows: TGTGCCAGCAGCCCCAGGGACACTGAAGCTTTCTTT. Its translation is CASSPRDTEAFF.

CDR3 nucleotides: TGTGCCTGGAAAAAGACAGGGGATTACAATGAGCAGTTCTTC. This gives the protein CAWKKTGDYNEQFF. This chain uses TRBV30 with TRBJ2-1; 8 bases fit TRBD1. Germline V gene lookup returns CDR1 GTSNPN and CDR2 SVGIG (reference sequence). Trimming at V came to 4 bases and at J to 4 bases, leaving 6 bases not matched to a gene. The CDR3 is 14 residues long.

The chain joins TRBV29-1 to TRBJ2-1; 12 bases fit TRBD2. The V gene's germline CDR1 is SQVTM and CDR2 ANQGSEA. V lost 7 bases to trimming and J lost 6 bases; unmatched junction nucleotides: 4. The CDR3 has 13 residues. The CDR3 DNA sequence: TGCAGCGCAGGACTAGCGGGGTTCAATGAGCAGTTCTTC. Encoded protein: CSAGLAGFNEQFF.